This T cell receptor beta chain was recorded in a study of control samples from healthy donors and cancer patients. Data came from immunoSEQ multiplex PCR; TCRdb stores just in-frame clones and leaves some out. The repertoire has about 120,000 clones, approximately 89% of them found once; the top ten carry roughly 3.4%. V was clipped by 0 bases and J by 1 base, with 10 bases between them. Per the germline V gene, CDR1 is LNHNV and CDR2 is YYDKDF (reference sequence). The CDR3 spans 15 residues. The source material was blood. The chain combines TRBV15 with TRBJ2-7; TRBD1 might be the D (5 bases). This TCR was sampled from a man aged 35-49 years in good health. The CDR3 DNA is TGTGCCACCAGCAGAGATAGGGGCCCTTCCTACGAGCAGTACTTC. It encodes CATSRDRGPSYEQYF.